These 32 T cell receptor beta chains originate from one sample sequenced in a study of blood T cell repertoires in COVID-19. TCRdb keeps only in-frame clones here, not all; method: immunoSEQ multiplex PCR. The table shows roughly 90,000 clones, with over 80% occurring only once. Sequences were obtained from peripheral blood. These receptors were taken from a woman aged 80 or over with active or convalescent COVID-19.

The V call is TRBV11-2, the J call TRBJ1-2; 8 bases are a match to TRBD1. The V gene's germline CDR1 is SGHAT and CDR2 FQNNGV. CDR3 length equals 14 residues. The V segment lost 4 bases and the J segment 6 bases; nucleotides outside the gene matches: 7. CDR3 loop: CASSSGQGPNGYTF. The CDR3 DNA sequence: TGTGCCAGCAGCTCCGGACAGGGACCGAATGGCTACACCTTC.

This clone came up a few times. The chain carries TRBV2 and TRBJ2-2; tentative D call: TRBD1 (6 bases). The CDR3 runs to 15 residues. V was shortened by 7 bases and J by 3 bases, with 15 bases between the two germline ends. The germline V gene encodes CDR1 SNHLY and CDR2 FYNNEI. This CDR3 is CASTNRAGDTGELFF. The CDR3 DNA reads as TGTGCCAGCACTAACAGGGCGGGCGACACCGGGGAGCTGTTTTTT.

The rearrangement uses TRBV28 and TRBJ2-1, with 9 positions matching TRBD2. The CDR3 consists of 15 residues. Per the germline V gene, CDR1 is MDHEN and CDR2 is SYDVKM. The junction had 8 bases not matched to a gene; V was cut back by 3 bases and J by 8 bases. CDR3 protein: CASSFNGGGGDEQFF. CDR3 in DNA: TGTGCCAGCAGTTTCAATGGCGGGGGGGGTGATGAGCAGTTCTTC.

The genes are TRBV19 and TRBJ1-2, with 10 bases fitting TRBD1. Looked up from germline, CDR1 is LNHDA and CDR2 is SQIVND (reference sequence). Trimming removed 3 bases from V and 3 bases from J; junction bases left unmatched: 4. This CDR3 is 15 amino acids long. CDR3 DNA sequence: TGTGCCAGTAGTATCGACGACAGGGGGCACTATGGCTACACCTTC. Amino acid sequence: CASSIDDRGHYGYTF.

This chain connects TRBV7-2 to TRBJ2-7, with TRBD2 matching over 8 bases. This CDR3 has 13 residues. From germline, CDR1 is SGHTA and CDR2 FQGNSA. V gave up 10 bases and J gave up 3 bases; unmatched junction bases: 8. CDR3 bases: TGTGCCACAACGGGGGGGGAATTCTACGAGCAGTACTTC. It yields the protein CATTGGEFYEQYF. The full variable domain, rest sourced from reference TRBV7-2 and TRBJ2-7, is GAGVSQSPSNKVTEKGKDVELRCDPISGHTALYWYRQSLGQGLEFLIYFQGNSAPDKSGLPSDRFSAERTGGSVSTLTIQRTQQEDSAVYLCATTGGEFYEQYFGPGTRLTVT.

Only a few counts were recorded for this clone. The chain is built from TRBV6-2 or TRBV6-3 and TRBJ1-1; D may be TRBD1 (6 bases). Trimming left V 3 bases short and J 4 bases short, with 12 bases between. The CDR3 runs 14 residues. Germline values: CDR1 MNHEY, CDR2 SVGEGT. Written as DNA, the CDR3 is TGTGCCAGCAGTTATTACAGGGTTGGCACTGAAGCTTTCTTT. As protein: CASSYYRVGTEAFF.

The CDR3 sequence is CASSQTTGVSYGYTF. The CDR3 nucleotides are TGTGCCAGCAGTCAAACTACAGGGGTGAGCTATGGCTACACCTTC. V is TRBV5-4 and J is TRBJ1-2, with TRBD1 matching over 7 bases. Germline-derived CDR1 and CDR2 are SGHNT and YYREEE (reference sequence). This CDR3 contains 15 residues. Trimming at V came to 5 bases and at J to 4 bases, leaving 11 bases not matched to a gene.

This rearrangement joins TRBV28 to TRBJ1-2; possibly TRBD1 for D (5 bases). Per germline, CDR1 MDHEN and CDR2 SYDVKM. This CDR3 spans 13 amino acids. The V end lost 10 bases, the J end lost 4 bases, and 16 bases lay between the germline ends. The CDR3 is CATSGGGVYGYTF. CDR3 sequence (DNA): TGTGCCACCAGCGGGGGTGGGGTCTATGGCTACACCTTC.

The J gene is TRBJ2-5, the V gene TRBV3-1 (or the pseudogene TRBV3-2); 13 bases map to TRBD2. Looked up from germline, CDR1 is LGHDT and CDR2 is YNNKEL (reference sequence). The CDR3 runs to 13 residues. V lost 5 bases, J lost 8 bases, and 2 bases stayed unmatched. CDR3 DNA sequence: TGTGCCAGCAGCGGACTAGCGGGGGTTACCCAGTACTTC. This encodes CASSGLAGVTQYF.

The chain employs TRBV18 and TRBJ1-1; no clear D gene. Looked up from germline, CDR1 is KGHSH and CDR2 is LQKENI. This CDR3 has 14 amino acids. V lost 6 bases to trimming and J lost 1 base, with 12 bases between them. DNA for the CDR3: TGTGCCAGCTCTGACACAGTTTCGAACACTGAAGCTTTCTTT. It translates to CASSDTVSNTEAFF.

The V call is TRBV11-3, the J call TRBJ1-6, with no clear D. Germline values: CDR1 SGHNT, CDR2 YENEEA. V lost 2 bases and J lost 9, with 5 bases in between. The CDR3 is 12 residues long. The CDR3 sequence: CASSLSGSPLHF. The CDR3 nucleotides are TGTGCCAGCAGCTTATCAGGTTCACCCCTCCACTTT.

CDR3 sequence: CASSLEPGQYNEQFF. The CDR3 DNA reads as TGTGCCAGCAGCTTAGAGCCCGGACAGTACAATGAGCAGTTCTTC. The chain has TRBV7-2 and TRBJ2-1; D may be TRBD1 (6 bases). With 1 base removed from V and 4 bases from J, the gap between germline ends came to 11 bases. Germline values: CDR1 SGHTA, CDR2 FQGNSA. This CDR3 region has 15 residues.

The sample holds one count of this clone. The chain uses TRBV5-1 and TRBJ1-5, with D possibly being TRBD1 (6 bases). This CDR3 has 13 amino acids. Germline V lookup: CDR1 SGHRS, CDR2 YFSETQ. Trimming cost V 4 bases and J 4 bases, with 9 bases left between them. CDR3 sequence: CASSPDRNQPQHF. The CDR3 nucleotides are TGCGCCAGCAGCCCGGACAGAAATCAGCCCCAGCATTTT.

This chain links TRBV7-2 with TRBJ1-3; TRBD1 is a possible D gene (6 bases). V gave up 5 bases and J gave up 6 bases, with 14 bases separating them. Germline V lookup: CDR1 SGHTA, CDR2 FQGNSA. This CDR3 has 14 residues. CDR3 loop: CASSTWTELNTIYF. The CDR3 coding sequence is TGTGCCAGCAGCACTTGGACAGAATTAAACACCATATATTTT.

This chain joins TRBV6-2 or TRBV6-3 and TRBJ2-7; 7 positions agree with TRBD1. The CDR3 spans 16 residues. From germline, CDR1 is MNHEY and CDR2 SVGEGT. Trimming cost V 0 bases and J 5 bases; bases outside gene matches: 10. The chain's CDR3 is CASSYSRDSSLHEQYF. The CDR3 region has the DNA TGTGCCAGCAGTTACTCCCGGGACAGCTCCCTCCACGAGCAGTACTTC.

The chain is built from TRBV9 and TRBJ1-1; TRBD1 is a possible D gene (5 bases). In germline, CDR1 is SGDLS, CDR2 YYNGEE. Trimming took 4 bases from V and 4 from J, leaving 14 bases between them. CDR3 size: 14 residues. The CDR3: CASSPRQWITEAFF. CDR3 nucleotides: TGTGCCAGCAGCCCCCGACAGTGGATCACTGAAGCTTTCTTT.

The gene calls are TRBV9 and TRBJ2-3; 7 bases are shared with TRBD2. After removal of 7 bases from V and 3 bases from J, the junction contained 8 bases not matched to a gene. Germline CDR1 is SGDLS and CDR2 is YYNGEE. This CDR3 spans 14 amino acids. The CDR3 is CASSLPGGTDTQYF. CDR3 sequence (DNA): TGTGCCAGCTCCCTGCCGGGAGGTACAGATACGCAGTATTTT.

The chain links TRBV19 to TRBJ1-5; possible D gene TRBD1, 6 bases. This CDR3 has 16 residues. In germline, CDR1 is LNHDA, CDR2 SQIVND (reference sequence). Deletions cut 6 bases from V and 2 bases from J, with 17 bases between. The CDR3 DNA follows: TGTGCCAGTAGCGGGGGGGCGAACAGTGGCAATCAGCCCCAGCATTTT. Its translation: CASSGGANSGNQPQHF.

This sequence joins TRBV28 and TRBJ1-2; TRBD1 matches at 11 bases. The junction had 9 bases not matched to a gene; V was cut back by 4 bases and J by 5 bases. Germline V gene sequence: CDR1 MDHEN, CDR2 SYDVKM. The CDR3 spans 16 residues. The CDR3 nucleotides read TGTGCCAGCAGTTCCCTAGGACAGGGGGCGCCGTATGGCTACACCTTC. This codes for CASSSLGQGAPYGYTF.

The V call is TRBV4-1, the J call TRBJ2-7; 7 nucleotides agree with TRBD2. This CDR3 region has 15 residues. Unmatched junction bases numbered 5, after V lost 0 bases and J lost 3 bases. Germline values: CDR1 MGHRA, CDR2 YSYEKL. Here the CDR3 reads CASSQDGLAVYEQYF. CDR3 DNA: TGCGCCAGCAGCCAAGATGGCCTAGCGGTCTACGAGCAGTACTTC.

This sequence joins TRBV5-1 and TRBJ1-1; 8 bases align to TRBD1. This CDR3 has 15 residues. The germline CDR1 and CDR2 sequences are SGHRS and YFSETQ. V was clipped by 4 bases and J by 1 base; unmatched bases: 6. CDR3 protein: CASSGTGGPNTEAFF. In nucleotides, the CDR3 is TGCGCCAGCAGCGGCACAGGGGGACCGAACACTGAAGCTTTCTTT.

The rearrangement uses TRBV9 and TRBJ1-6; 7 bases agree with TRBD1. Germline V gene data show CDR1 as SGDLS and CDR2 as YYNGEE. V was pared by 3 bases and J by 10 bases, with 10 bases of the junction left unmatched. This CDR3 comprises 15 residues. The CDR3 DNA reads TGTGCCAGCAGCGACCCGACAGGGTACTCCTCACCCCTCCACTTT. Its protein product is CASSDPTGYSSPLHF.

The chain employs TRBV3-1 (or the pseudogene TRBV3-2) and TRBJ2-1, with 9 nucleotides matching TRBD1. The CDR3 consists of 14 residues. Germline V lookup: CDR1 LGHDT, CDR2 YNNKEL (reference sequence). Losses at the gene ends were 2 bases for V and 10 bases for J; bases not matched to a gene: 6. The DNA for the CDR3 is TGTGCCAGCAGCCAATGGGGGACAGGGTCCGAGCAGTTCTTC. Translating it yields CASSQWGTGSEQFF.

The CDR3 DNA reads as TGTGCCAGCAGCTTAGGTACAGGGGGGAACATTCAGTACTTC. This translates into CASSLGTGGNIQYF. The V gene is TRBV7-8, the J gene TRBJ2-4; 8 bases map to TRBD1. The J segment lost 7 bases and the V segment lost 1 base, leaving 3 bases of the junction unmatched. Germline loops: CDR1 SGHVS, CDR2 FQNEAQ. The CDR3 spans 14 residues.

The chain employs TRBV2 and TRBJ1-2; D call uncertain. Germline V gene data show CDR1 as SNHLY and CDR2 as FYNNEI. The CDR3 has 13 residues. V lost 3 bases to trimming and J lost 0 bases, with 5 bases between them. The CDR3 is CASSEEANYGYTF. For the CDR3, the DNA is TGTGCCAGCAGTGAGGAGGCTAACTATGGCTACACCTTC.

This clone has more than one count but fewer than ten. The V call is TRBV10-3, the J call TRBJ1-4; tentatively, D is TRBD1 (5 bases). This CDR3 spans 13 amino acids. V was trimmed by 4 bases and J by 11 bases, leaving 14 bases between them. From germline, CDR1 is ENHRY and CDR2 SYGVKD. The CDR3 loop is CAISGIDGGKLFF. CDR3 coding DNA: TGTGCCATCAGTGGGATTGATGGGGGGAAACTGTTTTTT.

This chain uses TRBV6-5 with TRBJ1-4; 11 bases are a match to TRBD1. Losses at the gene ends were 3 bases for V and 8 bases for J; bases not matched to a gene: 5. CDR3 length equals 15 residues. The germline gives CDR1 MNHEY, CDR2 SVGAGI. The CDR3: CASSYGTGGREKLFF. For the CDR3, the DNA is TGTGCCAGCAGTTATGGGACAGGGGGGAGGGAAAAACTGTTTTTT.

This clone was counted only a few times. The chain uses TRBV11-2 and TRBJ1-1; TRBD1 matches 8 bases. Germline CDR1 and CDR2: SGHAT and FQNNGV. The CDR3 length is 13 residues. Trimming removed 8 bases from V and 7 bases from J; junction bases left unmatched: 9. CDR3 amino acids: CASSLQGAGEAFF. In nucleotides, the CDR3 is TGTGCCAGCTCCCTTCAGGGGGCGGGTGAAGCTTTCTTT.

This sequence joins TRBV5-1 and TRBJ1-5, with TRBD1 as a possible D gene (5 bases). The CDR3 extends over 15 amino acids. The germline V gene encodes CDR1 SGHRS and CDR2 YFSETQ. V was trimmed by 1 base and J by 0 bases, leaving 8 bases between them. CDR3 nucleotides: TGCGCCAGCAGCTTGCGGGGGGATAGCAATCAGCCCCAGCATTTT. Encoded protein: CASSLRGDSNQPQHF.

The chain carries TRBV5-1 and TRBJ1-6; 7 nucleotides match TRBD1. CDR3 length: 14 residues. V was clipped by 4 bases and J by 7 bases; unmatched bases: 5. Per the germline V gene, CDR1 is SGHRS and CDR2 is YFSETQ. The CDR3 nucleotides read TGCGCCAGCAGCCTAGGGACAGCCAATTCACCCCTCCACTTT. Its protein is CASSLGTANSPLHF.

The genes are TRBV5-6 and TRBJ2-5; the match to TRBD1 covers 7 bases. The V and J ends lost 6 bases and 5 bases, in that order; junction bases with no gene match: 10. The CDR3 spans 14 residues. The V gene's germline CDR1 is SGHDT and CDR2 YYEEEE. The DNA for the CDR3 is TGTGCCAGCAACAGGCAGGGGGACGACGAGACCCAGTACTTC. Its protein product is CASNRQGDDETQYF. Full variable domain (missing parts from reference TRBV5-6 and TRBJ2-5): DAGVTQSPTHLIKTRGQQVTLRCSPKSGHDTVSWYQQALGQGPQFIFQYYEEEERQRGNFPDRFSGHQFPNYSSELNVNALLLGDSALYLCASNRQGDDETQYFGPGTRLLVL.

In DNA form, the CDR3 reads TGCAGCGGGGGGGGCAGCACAGATACGCAGTATTTT. This encodes CSGGGSTDTQYF. V usage is TRBV29-1 and J usage is TRBJ2-3, with D perhaps matching TRBD2 (7 bases). There are 12 residues in the CDR3. Germline V gene lookup returns CDR1 SQVTM and CDR2 ANQGSEA. V lost 7 bases, J lost 0 bases, and 8 bases lay in between.